Listed below are T cell receptor beta chains from one sample, sequenced in a study of cytomegalovirus exposure and HLA in healthy donors. Assay: immunoSEQ multiplex PCR; the TCRdb copy retains only in-frame clones and omits some. The sample includes some 90,000 clones, around 70% of them seen just once. The sample taken for sequencing was PBMCs. Receptors were obtained from a man in his fifties in good health and CMV-seronegative. CDR3s include the opening cysteine and the closing phenylalanine or tryptophan. D genes are given only for firm matches. Rows give clone size only sometimes, using once, few, many, or a class for an expanded clone.

j_call: TRBJ1-1
v_call: TRBV5-1
clone_size: -
d_call: -
cdr3_aa: CASSSGGRNTEAFF
cdr3_nt: TGCGCCAGCAGCTCCGGGGGACGGAACACTGAAGCTTTCTTT

j_call: TRBJ2-7
v_call: TRBV15
clone_size: -
d_call: TRBD1
cdr3_aa: CATSRDAGGIIYEQYF
cdr3_nt: TGTGCCACCAGCAGAGATGCAGGGGGCATCATTTACGAGCAGTACTTC

j_call: TRBJ2-1
v_call: TRBV6-5
clone_size: -
d_call: TRBD2
cdr3_aa: CASRPLAGVAEQFF
cdr3_nt: TGTGCCAGCAGGCCCCTAGCGGGAGTGGCTGAGCAGTTCTTC

j_call: TRBJ2-7
v_call: TRBV10-3
clone_size: -
d_call: TRBD2
cdr3_aa: CATRAGVAYEQYF
cdr3_nt: TGTGCCACCAGGGCGGGGGTAGCCTACGAGCAGTACTTC

j_call: TRBJ2-2
v_call: TRBV30
clone_size: -
d_call: -
cdr3_aa: CAWKSGLNTGELFF
cdr3_nt: TGTGCCTGGAAATCGGGACTGAACACCGGGGAGCTGTTTTTT

j_call: TRBJ2-7
v_call: TRBV7-2
clone_size: -
d_call: TRBD2
cdr3_aa: CASSFGFGRGGYEQYF
cdr3_nt: TGTGCCAGCAGCTTTGGCTTCGGGCGGGGGGGCTACGAGCAGTACTTC

j_call: TRBJ1-2
v_call: TRBV19
clone_size: -
d_call: TRBD1
cdr3_aa: CASRVGQGHGYTF
cdr3_nt: TGTGCCAGTAGGGTCGGACAGGGTCATGGCTACACCTTC

j_call: TRBJ2-3
v_call: TRBV27
clone_size: -
d_call: TRBD1
cdr3_aa: CASITGGTQYF
cdr3_nt: TGTGCCAGCATAACAGGGGGTACGCAGTATTTT

j_call: TRBJ2-7
v_call: TRBV7-2
clone_size: -
d_call: TRBD1
cdr3_aa: CASSTGTGPYEQYF
cdr3_nt: TGTGCCAGCTCCACTGGGACAGGGCCCTACGAGCAGTACTTC

j_call: TRBJ2-4
v_call: TRBV5-8
clone_size: -
d_call: TRBD2
cdr3_aa: CASSLGLAGGTNIQYF
cdr3_nt: TGTGCCAGCAGCTTGGGTCTAGCGGGAGGTACAAACATTCAGTACTTC

j_call: TRBJ2-7
v_call: TRBV5-5
clone_size: once
d_call: TRBD1
cdr3_aa: CASSLLTGGSYEQYF
cdr3_nt: TGTGCCAGCAGCTTGCTTACAGGGGGCTCCTACGAGCAGTACTTC

j_call: TRBJ2-7
v_call: TRBV5-4
clone_size: -
d_call: TRBD1
cdr3_aa: CASSIAGTGSHEQYF
cdr3_nt: TGTGCCAGCAGCATAGCCGGGACAGGGTCCCACGAGCAGTACTTC

j_call: TRBJ2-1
v_call: TRBV25-1
clone_size: -
d_call: -
cdr3_aa: CASSGAKGGYNEQFF
cdr3_nt: TGTGCCAGCAGTGGGGCAAAAGGGGGATACAATGAGCAGTTCTTC

j_call: TRBJ1-2
v_call: TRBV30
clone_size: -
d_call: TRBD1
cdr3_aa: CAWQRQGLTF
cdr3_nt: TGTGCCTGGCAACGACAGGGGCTCACCTTC

j_call: TRBJ1-4
v_call: TRBV29-1
clone_size: -
d_call: -
cdr3_aa: CSVAGRNLLTGHNEKLFF
cdr3_nt: TGCAGCGTTGCCGGGCGTAACCTTTTGACAGGCCATAATGAAAAACTGTTTTTT

j_call: TRBJ2-7
v_call: TRBV28
clone_size: -
d_call: TRBD2
cdr3_aa: CASSLSLAGTYEQYF
cdr3_nt: TGTGCCAGCAGTTTATCGCTAGCGGGGACCTACGAGCAGTACTTC

j_call: TRBJ2-5
v_call: TRBV21-1
clone_size: -
d_call: -
cdr3_aa: CAEYHVTLIETQYF
cdr3_nt: TGTGCCGAATATCACGTGACTTTGATCGAGACCCAGTACTTC

j_call: TRBJ2-1
v_call: TRBV19
clone_size: -
d_call: -
cdr3_aa: CASSRGAWRETNEQFF
cdr3_nt: TGTGCCAGTAGTAGGGGGGCCTGGCGGGAGACAAATGAGCAGTTCTTC

j_call: TRBJ1-1
v_call: TRBV5-1
clone_size: -
d_call: -
cdr3_aa: CASSLNGEGTEAFF
cdr3_nt: TGCGCCAGCAGCTTGAATGGGGAGGGCACTGAAGCTTTCTTT

j_call: TRBJ1-2
v_call: TRBV25-1
clone_size: -
d_call: -
cdr3_aa: CASSDPDSNYGYTF
cdr3_nt: TGTGCCAGCAGTGATCCCGACAGTAACTATGGCTACACCTTC

j_call: TRBJ1-3
v_call: TRBV29-1
clone_size: -
d_call: -
cdr3_aa: CSAHNSGNTIYF
cdr3_nt: TGCAGCGCACACAACTCTGGAAACACCATATATTTT

j_call: TRBJ2-2
v_call: TRBV18
clone_size: -
d_call: -
cdr3_aa: CASSPRITVGENTGELFF
cdr3_nt: TGTGCCAGCTCACCAAGGATAACGGTCGGAGAAAACACCGGGGAGCTGTTTTTT

j_call: TRBJ2-3
v_call: TRBV7-9
clone_size: -
d_call: -
cdr3_aa: CASSLKVGSTDTQYF
cdr3_nt: TGTGCCAGCAGCCTAAAGGTCGGGAGCACAGATACGCAGTATTTT

j_call: TRBJ2-5
v_call: TRBV10-2
clone_size: -
d_call: TRBD1
cdr3_aa: CASTRDSQETQYF
cdr3_nt: TGCGCCAGCACCCGGGACAGTCAAGAGACCCAGTACTTC

j_call: TRBJ2-7
v_call: TRBV19
clone_size: -
d_call: TRBD1
cdr3_aa: CATTQGQGTYEQYF
cdr3_nt: TGTGCCACCACGCAGGGACAGGGGACGTACGAGCAGTACTTC

j_call: TRBJ2-7
v_call: TRBV4-2
clone_size: -
d_call: TRBD2
cdr3_aa: CASSQLAGSAYEQYF
cdr3_nt: TGTGCCAGCAGCCAACTAGCGGGTTCCGCCTACGAGCAGTACTTC

j_call: TRBJ1-4
v_call: TRBV7-2
clone_size: -
d_call: TRBD1
cdr3_aa: CASSLGQGEKLFF
cdr3_nt: TGTGCCAGCAGCTTAGGACAGGGTGAAAAACTGTTTTTT

j_call: TRBJ2-2
v_call: TRBV11-1
clone_size: -
d_call: -
cdr3_aa: CASSLGQASLTGELFF
cdr3_nt: TGTGCCAGCAGCTTAGGACAGGCGTCTCTCACCGGGGAGCTGTTTTTT

j_call: TRBJ2-7
v_call: TRBV27
clone_size: -
d_call: -
cdr3_aa: CASSSDIGYEQYF
cdr3_nt: TGTGCCAGCAGTTCTGACATAGGCTACGAGCAGTACTTC

j_call: TRBJ1-5
v_call: TRBV7-9
clone_size: -
d_call: -
cdr3_aa: CASSLGSGLPQPQHF
cdr3_nt: TGTGCCAGCAGCTTAGGGTCAGGGTTACCTCAGCCCCAGCATTTT

j_call: TRBJ1-1
v_call: TRBV19
clone_size: -
d_call: -
cdr3_aa: CATGEGRGTEAFF
cdr3_nt: TGTGCCACTGGGGAGGGGCGAGGCACTGAAGCTTTCTTT

j_call: TRBJ1-4
v_call: TRBV27
clone_size: -
d_call: -
cdr3_aa: CASRGGGTNEKLFF
cdr3_nt: TGTGCCAGCAGGGGGGGAGGGACTAATGAAAAACTGTTTTTT

j_call: TRBJ2-2
v_call: TRBV2
clone_size: few
d_call: TRBD1
cdr3_aa: CASSGTGGITGELFF
cdr3_nt: TGTGCCAGCAGTGGGACAGGGGGCATCACCGGGGAGCTGTTTTTT

j_call: TRBJ1-5
v_call: TRBV13
clone_size: -
d_call: -
cdr3_aa: CASGGDRQPQHF
cdr3_nt: TGTGCCAGCGGGGGGGACCGACAGCCCCAGCATTTT

j_call: TRBJ2-7
v_call: TRBV7-9
clone_size: -
d_call: TRBD1
cdr3_aa: CASSFPGQGGYRFYEQYF
cdr3_nt: TGTGCCAGCAGCTTCCCGGGACAGGGTGGATATCGGTTTTACGAGCAGTACTTC

j_call: TRBJ1-1
v_call: TRBV5-6
clone_size: -
d_call: TRBD1
cdr3_aa: CASSLRDRGIEAFF
cdr3_nt: TGTGCCAGCAGCCTCCGGGACAGGGGTATTGAAGCTTTCTTT

j_call: TRBJ1-4
v_call: TRBV6-1
clone_size: -
d_call: -
cdr3_aa: CASRSGQLLTEKLFF
cdr3_nt: TGTGCCAGCAGGAGCGGACAGCTCTTGACCGAAAAACTGTTTTTT

j_call: TRBJ1-1
v_call: TRBV19
clone_size: -
d_call: -
cdr3_aa: CASIARVNTEAFF
cdr3_nt: TGTGCCAGTATCGCCAGGGTGAACACTGAAGCTTTCTTT

j_call: TRBJ1-5
v_call: TRBV6-5
clone_size: -
d_call: -
cdr3_aa: CASSLQLNQPQHF
cdr3_nt: TGTGCCAGCAGCTTACAGCTAAATCAGCCCCAGCATTTT

j_call: TRBJ2-7
v_call: TRBV10-1
clone_size: once
d_call: -
cdr3_aa: CASSEQALSEQYF
cdr3_nt: TGCGCCAGCAGTGAACAGGCGTTGTCCGAGCAGTACTTC

j_call: TRBJ1-1
v_call: TRBV7-9
clone_size: -
d_call: -
cdr3_aa: CASSVRNPGMNTEAFF
cdr3_nt: TGTGCCAGCAGCGTGAGGAATCCAGGGATGAACACTGAAGCTTTCTTT

j_call: TRBJ2-1
v_call: TRBV18
clone_size: -
d_call: -
cdr3_aa: CASSLSSVEQFF
cdr3_nt: TGTGCCAGCTCACTCTCTAGCGTTGAGCAGTTCTTC

j_call: TRBJ2-7
v_call: TRBV27
clone_size: -
d_call: TRBD1
cdr3_aa: CASSFWGGTGVNEQYF
cdr3_nt: TGTGCCAGCAGTTTCTGGGGTGGGACAGGGGTGAACGAGCAGTACTTC

j_call: TRBJ2-7
v_call: TRBV6-5
clone_size: -
d_call: -
cdr3_aa: CASKGTGGEQYF
cdr3_nt: TGTGCCAGCAAGGGGACTGGGGGCGAGCAGTACTTC

j_call: TRBJ1-6
v_call: TRBV6-5
clone_size: few
d_call: -
cdr3_aa: CASSQGRTYNSPLHF
cdr3_nt: TGTGCCAGCAGCCAGGGTCGGACCTATAATTCACCCCTCCACTTT

j_call: TRBJ1-2
v_call: TRBV6-5
clone_size: -
d_call: -
cdr3_aa: CASSYRGGQAGGYTF
cdr3_nt: TGTGCCAGCAGTTACAGGGGGGGGCAGGCAGGTGGCTACACCTTC

j_call: TRBJ2-7
v_call: TRBV5-1
clone_size: -
d_call: -
cdr3_aa: CASSLVGAEGYEQYF
cdr3_nt: TGCGCCAGCAGCTTGGTCGGAGCGGAGGGCTACGAGCAGTACTTC

j_call: TRBJ1-5
v_call: TRBV5-1
clone_size: -
d_call: -
cdr3_aa: CASSLDGERRPQHF
cdr3_nt: TGCGCCAGCAGCTTGGATGGGGAGAGGCGGCCCCAGCATTTT

j_call: TRBJ1-5
v_call: TRBV7-9
clone_size: -
d_call: TRBD1
cdr3_aa: CASSHHRGHRNNQPQHF
cdr3_nt: TGTGCCAGCAGCCACCACAGGGGGCATCGTAACAATCAGCCCCAGCATTTT

j_call: TRBJ2-3
v_call: TRBV5-4
clone_size: once
d_call: TRBD1
cdr3_aa: CASSKDREVTDTQYF
cdr3_nt: TGTGCCAGCAGCAAGGACAGGGAGGTGACAGATACGCAGTATTTT